This paragraph reports one TCR beta chain. CDR1 SQVTM and CDR2 ANQGSEA come from the germline V gene. The trim removed 4 bases at V and 2 bases at J, leaving 3 bases unmatched. This CDR3 region has 14 residues. Cohort assignment relied on participant-reported clinical history. This table comes from immunoSEQ multiplex PCR, and its TCRdb copy is limited to in-frame clones, with some not included. The table shows under 300,000 clones, with approximately 85% occurring only once. This entry belongs to a study of blood T cell repertoires in COVID-19. In the study overall: In each case, the material was cDNA or gDNA derived from T cells, B-cell-depleted T cells, or PBMCs.

Sequenced sample: PBMCs or T cells enriched from blood (not recorded which). This chain connects TRBV29-1 to TRBJ2-5; 11 bases line up with TRBD2. The sequence came from a woman between 45 and 60 years old who had been exposed to COVID-19. CDR3 coding DNA: TGCAGCGTTGCCCTAGCGGGGGGTCAAGAGACCCAGTACTTC. Amino acids: CSVALAGGQETQYF.